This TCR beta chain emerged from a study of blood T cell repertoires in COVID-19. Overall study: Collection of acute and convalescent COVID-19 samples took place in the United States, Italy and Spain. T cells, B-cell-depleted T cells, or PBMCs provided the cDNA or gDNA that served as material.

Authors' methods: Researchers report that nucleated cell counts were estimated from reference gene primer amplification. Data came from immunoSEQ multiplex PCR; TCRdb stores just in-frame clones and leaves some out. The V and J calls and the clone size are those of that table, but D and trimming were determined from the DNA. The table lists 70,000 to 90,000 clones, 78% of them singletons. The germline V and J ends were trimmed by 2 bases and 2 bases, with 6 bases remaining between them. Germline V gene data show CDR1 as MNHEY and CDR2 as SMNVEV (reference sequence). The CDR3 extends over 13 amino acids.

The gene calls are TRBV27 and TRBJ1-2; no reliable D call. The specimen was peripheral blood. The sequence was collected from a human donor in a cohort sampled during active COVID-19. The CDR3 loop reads CASSLGRNYGYTF. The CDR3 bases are TGTGCCAGCAGTTTAGGCAGAAACTATGGCTACACCTTC.